These 17 T cell receptor beta chains came from one sample sequenced in a study of early T cells in non-severe SARS-CoV-2 infection. TCRdb re-called the 5' RACE reads through MiXCR, storing one row per CDR3 protein. The sample includes 35,000 to 45,000 distinct CDR3 sequences, around 5% of them seen just once. The specimen was whole blood. The receptors were sampled from an adult who was a healthcare worker with PCR-confirmed SARS-CoV-2 infection or an uninfected control (not recorded which).

The chain has TRBV19 and TRBJ2-4; a possible D gene is TRBD2 (6 bases). The germline V gene encodes CDR1 LNHDA and CDR2 SQIVND (reference sequence). Trimming shortened V by 3 bases and J by 3 bases, and 12 bases separated the two germline ends. The CDR3 loop spans 15 amino acids. CDR3 coding DNA: TGTGCCAGTAGTATCGCGGGGAACGGCAAAAACATTCAGTACTTC. Residues: CASSIAGNGKNIQYF.

The CDR3, as DNA: TGCGCCAGCAGCTCTAGCGGGAGTTTTTACAATGAGCAGTTCTTC. Amino acids: CASSSSGSFYNEQFF. The chain is built from TRBV5-1 and TRBJ2-1, with 10 bases fitting TRBD2. Losses at the gene ends were 3 bases for V and 4 bases for J; bases not matched to a gene: 4. CDR1 and CDR2 (germline): SGHRS, YFSETQ. The CDR3 covers 15 residues.

This clonotype was detected only a few times. J is TRBJ2-1 and V is TRBV12-3 or TRBV12-4; 11 nucleotides agree with TRBD2. With V trimmed by 6 bases and J by 5 bases, 6 bases remained unmatched. The CDR3 has 15 residues. For the CDR3, the DNA is TGTGCCAGCAGCCGTAGCGGGAGGGTCGACAATGAGCAGTTCTTC. This translates into CASSRSGRVDNEQFF.

The chain recombines TRBV6-2 or TRBV6-3 with TRBJ1-5; 7 bases fit TRBD1. The germline gives CDR1 MNHEY, CDR2 SVGEGT. The trim removed 7 bases at V and 4 bases at J, leaving 7 bases unmatched. The CDR3 covers 14 residues. In DNA, the CDR3 is TGTGCCAGCACTGACAGGGTGAGAAATCAGCCCCAGCATTTT. Its protein is CASTDRVRNQPQHF.

There are a few counts of this clonotype. The chain joins TRBV2 to TRBJ2-3; 7 nucleotides match TRBD1. The CDR3 covers 15 residues. Germline V gene sequence: CDR1 SNHLY, CDR2 FYNNEI. The J segment lost 0 bases and the V segment lost 3 bases, leaving 3 bases of the junction unmatched. CDR3 coding DNA: TGTGCCAGCAGTGATGGCAGGGGGAGCACAGATACGCAGTATTTT. Encoded protein: CASSDGRGSTDTQYF.

This clonotype was seen many times. The V and J genes are TRBV20-1 and TRBJ1-2; D ambiguous. The V and J ends lost 1 base and 2 bases respectively, with 11 bases between them. The CDR3 runs to 14 residues. Germline assignment: CDR1 DFQATT and CDR2 SNEGSKA (reference sequence). The CDR3 is CSARVGDINYGYTF. As DNA, the CDR3 is TGCAGTGCTAGAGTCGGGGATATAAACTATGGCTACACCTTC.

This clonotype is termed medium-sized. The chain uses TRBV10-3 and TRBJ2-3, with 8 positions matching TRBD1. This CDR3 spans 13 amino acids. CDR1 and CDR2 (germline): ENHRY, SYGVKD. Losses at the gene ends were 7 bases for V and 4 bases for J; bases not matched to a gene: 4. Written as DNA, the CDR3 is TGTGCCATCACCTCGACAGGGGCAGATACGCAGTATTTT. It is translated as CAITSTGADTQYF.

This clonotype was counted between two and nine times. This chain connects TRBV12-3 or TRBV12-4 to TRBJ1-2, with 9 bases identical to TRBD1. This CDR3 is built from 14 residues. Unmatched junction bases numbered 6, after V lost 3 bases and J lost 7 bases. The CDR3 reads CASSFGTGQSGYTF. CDR3 nucleotide sequence: TGTGCCAGCAGTTTCGGGACAGGGCAGAGTGGCTACACCTTC.

V usage is TRBV6-2 or TRBV6-3 and J usage is TRBJ1-2; possible D gene TRBD1, 6 bases. The CDR3 is made up of 12 amino acids. The germline V gene has CDR1 MNHEY and CDR2 SVGEGT. Trimming took off 8 bases at V and 3 bases at J, with 10 bases between the two ends. CDR3 nucleotides: TGTGCCAGCGCCCACAGGGACTATGGCTACACCTTC. The encoded protein is CASAHRDYGYTF.

This rearrangement joins TRBV7-2 to TRBJ1-2; 7 bases are a match to TRBD1. Per the germline V gene, CDR1 is SGHTA and CDR2 is FQGNSA. With 3 bases clipped from V and 2 bases from J, the junction kept 3 bases outside the gene matches. CDR3 length equals 14 residues. CDR3 sequence (DNA): TGTGCCAGCAGCTTCAGGGGGTCCAACTATGGCTACACCTTC. Protein: CASSFRGSNYGYTF.

This clonotype was seen ten or more times. V usage is TRBV9 and J usage is TRBJ2-7; possible D gene TRBD2, 6 bases. The CDR3 covers 14 residues. V gave up 4 bases and J gave up 2 bases, with 13 bases separating them. Germline loops: CDR1 SGDLS, CDR2 YYNGEE. The CDR3 region is CASSTRDFAYEQYF. In DNA form, the CDR3 reads TGTGCCAGCAGCACCAGGGACTTCGCCTACGAGCAGTACTTC.

Many counts were recorded for this clonotype. The rearrangement joins TRBV6-6 to TRBJ1-5; D is undetermined. This CDR3 region has 15 residues. V was cut by 6 bases and J by 0 bases, with 12 bases left in between. The germline gives CDR1 MNHNY, CDR2 SVGAGI (reference sequence). The CDR3: CASRGPGYSNQPQHF. Written as DNA, the CDR3 is TGTGCCAGCAGAGGACCTGGCTATAGCAATCAGCCCCAGCATTTT.

V gene TRBV30 combines with J gene TRBJ2-1; 12 positions agree with TRBD2. CDR1 and CDR2 from the germline V gene are GTSNPN and SVGIG (reference sequence). J gave up 11 bases and V 3 bases, and 5 bases lay outside the gene matches. This CDR3 is built from 13 residues. The chain's CDR3 is CAWRLAGGPKQFF. Written as DNA, the CDR3 is TGTGCCTGGAGGCTAGCGGGAGGGCCGAAGCAGTTCTTC.

This clonotype occurred many times. V usage is TRBV15 and J usage is TRBJ2-1; 9 nucleotides agree with TRBD1. Germline lookup yields CDR1 LNHNV and CDR2 YYDKDF (reference sequence). The CDR3 runs to 14 residues. The V segment lost 1 base and the J segment 7 bases; nucleotides outside the gene matches: 2. CDR3 nucleotide sequence: TGTGCCACCAGCAGAGCGGACAGGGGAAATGAGCAGTTCTTC. This gives the protein CATSRADRGNEQFF.

This clonotype was observed at least ten times. This chain links TRBV5-4 with TRBJ2-7; 9 positions match TRBD1. The CDR3 extends over 16 amino acids. V lost 4 bases and J lost 5; bases outside the gene matches: 13. Per germline, CDR1 SGHNT and CDR2 YYREEE (reference sequence). CDR3 amino acids: CASSQGTGTGLDEQYF. The CDR3 coding sequence is TGTGCCAGCAGCCAGGGGACCGGGACAGGGTTGGACGAGCAGTACTTC.

This clonotype was found once. A much larger clone differs by one base, so this may be a read error. V and J are TRBV6-1 and TRBJ2-1; 10 bases agree with TRBD2. The J segment lost 5 bases and the V segment lost 4 bases, leaving 2 bases of the junction unmatched. The CDR3 has 14 amino acids. CDR1 is MNHNS and CDR2 is SASEGT in the germline V gene. This chain's CDR3 is CASSGGLANNEQFF. The CDR3 DNA reads TGTGCCAGCAGTGGGGGACTAGCGAACAATGAGCAGTTCTTC.

This clonotype was recorded at least ten times. This chain links TRBV5-1 with TRBJ2-5; D is undetermined. The CDR3 contains 13 residues. In germline, CDR1 is SGHRS, CDR2 YFSETQ. Trimming shortened V by 6 bases and J by 2 bases, and 11 bases separated the two germline ends. CDR3 amino acids: CASNRAVQETQYF. CDR3 nucleotides: TGCGCCAGCAACCGTGCCGTACAAGAGACCCAGTACTTC.